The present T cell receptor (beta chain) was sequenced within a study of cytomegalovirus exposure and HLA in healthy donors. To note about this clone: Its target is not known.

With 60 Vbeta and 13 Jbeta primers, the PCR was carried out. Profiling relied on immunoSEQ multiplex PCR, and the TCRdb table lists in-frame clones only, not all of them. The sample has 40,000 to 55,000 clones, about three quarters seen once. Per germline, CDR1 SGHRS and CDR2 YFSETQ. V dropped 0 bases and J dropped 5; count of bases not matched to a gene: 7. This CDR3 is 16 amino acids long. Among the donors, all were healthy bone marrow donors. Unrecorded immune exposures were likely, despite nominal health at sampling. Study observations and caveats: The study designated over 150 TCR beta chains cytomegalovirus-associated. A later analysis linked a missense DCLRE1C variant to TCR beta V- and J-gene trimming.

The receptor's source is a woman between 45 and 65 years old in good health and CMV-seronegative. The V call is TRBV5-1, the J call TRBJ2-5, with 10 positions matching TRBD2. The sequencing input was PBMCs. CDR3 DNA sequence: TGCGCCAGCAGCTTGGCCGTAGCGGGGGGATTTGAGACCCAGTACTTC. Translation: CASSLAVAGGFETQYF.